The T cell receptor beta chain described here comes from a study of T-cell reconstitution after alpha-beta-depleted transplantation in children. This clonotype was counted between two and nine times. Per the germline V gene, CDR1 is LGHNA and CDR2 is YSLEER. V was shortened by 1 base and J by 8 bases, with 13 bases between the two germline ends. The CDR3 runs to 14 residues. Molecular barcoding with unique molecular identifiers was used for the TCRbeta library. Using its own MiXCR run on the PCR reads, TCRdb lists one record per CDR3 protein. The profile shows about 500,000 distinct CDR3 sequences, less than 35% of them singletons.

The clonotype originates from a human donor who donated a stem cell graft to a child with aplastic anemia. The rearrangement joins TRBV4-3 to TRBJ2-3, with unresolved D. The starting material was PBMCs from the stem cell graft donor, obtained from the stem cell graft. DNA for the CDR3: TGCGCCAGCAGCCAAGTGGATTCCGGTGCTACGCAGTATTTT. Translated: CASSQVDSGATQYF.